This T cell receptor (beta chain) comes out of a study of blood T cell repertoires in COVID-19. Study in general: Acute and convalescent COVID-19 specimens originated in the United States, Italy and Spain.

This CDR3 comprises 13 residues. Germline-derived CDR1 and CDR2 are MNHEY and SVGAGI. With V trimmed by 7 bases and J by 9 bases, 9 bases remained unmatched. Sequenced by immunoSEQ multiplex PCR; TCRdb stores in-frame clones only, minus some. The table includes some 80,000 clones, approximately 80% detected once. The TCR originated in a human donor in a cohort sampled during active COVID-19. Sequencing used peripheral blood. The chain has TRBV6-5 and TRBJ2-4; 7 nucleotides align to TRBD1. In DNA form, the CDR3 reads TGTGCCAGCACCCCCGACAGGGTGGGCATTCAGTACTTC. As protein: CASTPDRVGIQYF.